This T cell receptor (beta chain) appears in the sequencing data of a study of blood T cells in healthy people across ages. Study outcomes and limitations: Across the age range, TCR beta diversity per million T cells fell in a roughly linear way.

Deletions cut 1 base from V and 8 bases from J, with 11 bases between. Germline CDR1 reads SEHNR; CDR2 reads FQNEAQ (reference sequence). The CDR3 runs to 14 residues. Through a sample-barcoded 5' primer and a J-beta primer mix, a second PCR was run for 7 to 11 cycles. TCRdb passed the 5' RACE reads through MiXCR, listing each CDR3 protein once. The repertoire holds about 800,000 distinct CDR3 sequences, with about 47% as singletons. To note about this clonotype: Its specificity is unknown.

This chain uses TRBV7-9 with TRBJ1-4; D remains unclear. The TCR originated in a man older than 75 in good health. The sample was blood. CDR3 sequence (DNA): TGTGCCAGCAGCTTAGGTGTATCGGGGGAAAAACTGTTTTTT. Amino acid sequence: CASSLGVSGEKLFF.